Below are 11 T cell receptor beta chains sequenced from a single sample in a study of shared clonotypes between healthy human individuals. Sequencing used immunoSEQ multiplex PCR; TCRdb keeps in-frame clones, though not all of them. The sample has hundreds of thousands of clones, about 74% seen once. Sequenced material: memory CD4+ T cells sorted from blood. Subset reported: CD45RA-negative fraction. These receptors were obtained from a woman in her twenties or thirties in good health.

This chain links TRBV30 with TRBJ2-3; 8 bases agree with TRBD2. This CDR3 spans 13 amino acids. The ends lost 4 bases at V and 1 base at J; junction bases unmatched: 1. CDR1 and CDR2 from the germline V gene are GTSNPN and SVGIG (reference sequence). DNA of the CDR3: TGTGCCTGGACGGGGGGGGGCACAGATACGCAGTATTTT. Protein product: CAWTGGGTDTQYF.

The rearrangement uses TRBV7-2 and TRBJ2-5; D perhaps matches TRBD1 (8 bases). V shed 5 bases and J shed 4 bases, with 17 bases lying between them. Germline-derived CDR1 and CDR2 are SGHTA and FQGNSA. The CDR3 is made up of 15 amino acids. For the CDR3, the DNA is TGTGCCAGCAGCCCGAGACAGGGGAGGGGAGAGACCCAGTACTTC. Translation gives CASSPRQGRGETQYF.

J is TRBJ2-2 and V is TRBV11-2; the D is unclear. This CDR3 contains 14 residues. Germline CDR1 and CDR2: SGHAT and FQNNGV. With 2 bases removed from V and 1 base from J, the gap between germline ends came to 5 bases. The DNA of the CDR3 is TGTGCCAGCAGCTTACCTTGGAACACCGGGGAGCTGTTTTTT. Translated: CASSLPWNTGELFF. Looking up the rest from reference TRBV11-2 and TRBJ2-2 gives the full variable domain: EAGVAQSPRYKIIEKRQSVAFWCNPISGHATLYWYQQILGQGPKLLIQFQNNGVVDDSQLPKDRFSAERLKGVDSTLKIQPAKLEDSAVYLCASSLPWNTGELFFGEGSRLTVL.

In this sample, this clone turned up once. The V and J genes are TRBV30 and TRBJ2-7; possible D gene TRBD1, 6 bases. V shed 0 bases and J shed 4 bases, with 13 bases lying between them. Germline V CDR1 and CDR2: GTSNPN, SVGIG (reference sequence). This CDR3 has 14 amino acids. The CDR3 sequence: CAWSVRDRLYEQYF. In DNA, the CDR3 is TGTGCCTGGAGTGTACGTGACAGGCTTTACGAGCAGTACTTC.

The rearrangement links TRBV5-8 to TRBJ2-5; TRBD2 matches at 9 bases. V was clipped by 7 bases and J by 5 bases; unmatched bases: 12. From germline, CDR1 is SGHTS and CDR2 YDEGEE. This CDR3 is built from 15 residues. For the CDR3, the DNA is TGTGCCAGCTGCCGTGGCGGGAGGGCCCGGGAGACCCAGTACTTC. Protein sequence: CASCRGGRARETQYF.

This CDR3 is CASSQGRFIYNEQFF. CDR3 DNA sequence: TGTGCCAGCAGCCAAGGGCGGTTCATCTACAATGAGCAGTTCTTC. The chain carries TRBV14 and TRBJ2-1; no reliable D call. The CDR3 has 15 amino acids. The ends were cut back, 1 base at V and 3 bases at J, with 10 bases in the middle. CDR1 and CDR2 from the germline V gene are SGHDN and FVKESK.

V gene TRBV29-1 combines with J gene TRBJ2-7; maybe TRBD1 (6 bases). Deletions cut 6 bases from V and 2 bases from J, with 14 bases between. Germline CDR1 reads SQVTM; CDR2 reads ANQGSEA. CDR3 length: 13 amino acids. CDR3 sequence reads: CSVGTPLTYEQYF. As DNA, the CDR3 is TGCAGCGTCGGGACACCCCTCACCTACGAGCAGTACTTC.

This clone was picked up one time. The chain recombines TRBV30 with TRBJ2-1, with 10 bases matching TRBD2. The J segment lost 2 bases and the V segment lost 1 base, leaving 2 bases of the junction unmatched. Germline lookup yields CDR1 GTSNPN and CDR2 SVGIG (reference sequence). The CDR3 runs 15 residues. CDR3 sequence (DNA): TGTGCCTGGAGTGGACTAGCGGGCCCCTACAATGAGCAGTTCTTC. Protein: CAWSGLAGPYNEQFF. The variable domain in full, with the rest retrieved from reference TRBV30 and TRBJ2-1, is SQTIHQWPATLVQPVGSPLSLECTVEGTSNPNLYWYRQAAGRGLQLLFYSVGIGQISSEVPQNLSASRPQDRQFILSSKKLLLSDSGFYLCAWSGLAGPYNEQFFGPGTRLTVL.

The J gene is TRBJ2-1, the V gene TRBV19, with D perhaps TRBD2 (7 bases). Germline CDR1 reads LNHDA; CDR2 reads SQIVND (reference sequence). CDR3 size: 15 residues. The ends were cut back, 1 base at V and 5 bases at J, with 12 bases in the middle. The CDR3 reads CASSIVPGGHNEQFF. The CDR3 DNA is TGTGCCAGTAGTATAGTTCCCGGGGGGCACAATGAGCAGTTCTTC.

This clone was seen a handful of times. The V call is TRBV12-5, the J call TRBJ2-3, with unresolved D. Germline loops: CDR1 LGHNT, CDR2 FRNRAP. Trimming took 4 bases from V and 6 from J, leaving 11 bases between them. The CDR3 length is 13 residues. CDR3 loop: CASGSEKKDTQYF. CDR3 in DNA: TGTGCTAGTGGTTCCGAGAAGAAGGATACGCAGTATTTT.

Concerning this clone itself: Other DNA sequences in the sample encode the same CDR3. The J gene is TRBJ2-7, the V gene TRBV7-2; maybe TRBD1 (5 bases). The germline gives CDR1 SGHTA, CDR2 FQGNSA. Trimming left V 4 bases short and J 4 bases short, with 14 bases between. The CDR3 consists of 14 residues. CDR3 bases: TGTGCCAGCAGCTCCCAACGAGACAGTTACGAGCAGTACTTC. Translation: CASSSQRDSYEQYF.